This entry concerns a single T cell receptor (beta chain). Its antigen is unidentified. Amplification by 5'RACE using constant-segment primers produced TCR alpha and TCR beta cDNA libraries that carried sample barcodes and UMIs. TCRdb itself ran the 5' RACE reads through MiXCR, one entry per CDR3 protein. Among fewer than 350,000 distinct CDR3 sequences listed, approximately 16% were seen once. The data derive from a study of T-cell memory formation after mild COVID-19. Study findings and constraints: Contracting clones localized mainly to CM and EM when CD4+ and mainly to EMRA when CD8+.

This CDR3 contains 18 residues. Germline V lookup: CDR1 MNHEY, CDR2 SVGEGT. Trimming shortened V by 7 bases and J by 0 bases, and 22 bases separated the two germline ends. The receptor comes from a man between 18 and 29 years old who had mild COVID-19 (a few samples of this study predate the infection). Cell type and time point are not known. Sequencing used PBMCs or a T cell subset sorted from them (not recorded which). V and J are TRBV6-2 or TRBV6-3 and TRBJ2-1; D is possibly TRBD2 (5 bases). CDR3 in amino acids: CASNLSPPGESSYNEQFF. CDR3 DNA sequence: TGTGCCAGCAACCTCTCGCCTCCCGGGGAAAGCTCCTACAATGAGCAGTTCTTC.